The 13 T cell receptor beta chains listed next were all sequenced from one sample in a study of cytomegalovirus exposure and HLA in healthy donors. PCR used 60 Vbeta primers and 13 Jbeta primers. Clones were read by immunoSEQ multiplex PCR, and TCRdb kept only the in-frame ones, dropping some. This table holds more than 95,000 clones, 75% to 80% found once. Sequenced material: PBMCs. The receptors originated from a man aged 40-50 years in good health and CMV-seronegative.

CDR3 sequence reads: CASSWGQMVYEQYF. The CDR3 coding sequence is TGTGCCAGCAGCTGGGGACAGATGGTCTACGAGCAGTACTTC. This chain joins TRBV14 and TRBJ2-7, with 7 bases lining up with TRBD1. Germline trimming cut 5 bases from V and 3 bases from J; bases unmatched to any gene: 7. Germline V gene sequence: CDR1 SGHDN, CDR2 FVKESK. The CDR3 extends over 14 amino acids.

The V gene is TRBV9, the J gene TRBJ1-5; TRBD1 matches 9 bases. Germline CDR1 SGDLS, CDR2 YYNGEE. The V and J ends lost 4 bases and 5 bases, in that order; junction bases with no gene match: 7. CDR3 size: 15 residues. DNA of the CDR3: TGTGCCAGCAGCAAAATGGACAGGGGAGATCAGCCCCAGCATTTT. Translating gives CASSKMDRGDQPQHF.

The rearrangement joins TRBV5-1 to TRBJ1-4, with TRBD1 identical over 8 bases. Germline CDR1 SGHRS, CDR2 YFSETQ. There are 14 residues in the CDR3. Trimming took 6 bases from V and 6 from J; bases not matched to a gene: 7. CDR3 sequence (DNA): TGCGCCAGCAAAGGATCAGGGGGCGATGAAAAACTGTTTTTT. Encoded protein: CASKGSGGDEKLFF.

Remarks on this clone: The sample holds other DNA sequences that translate to the same CDR3. The chain employs TRBV9 and TRBJ2-3; D is unclear. Germline loops: CDR1 SGDLS, CDR2 YYNGEE. The CDR3 has 13 residues. Trimming pared 0 bases from V and 3 bases from J, leaving 5 bases between. The CDR3 DNA follows: TGTGCCAGCAGCGTAGTGTCAACAGATACGCAGTATTTT. This codes for CASSVVSTDTQYF.

A remark on this clone: One end of the junction fails to match germline, which may point to a read error. The chain uses TRBV5-1 and TRBJ2-2, with a tentative D call TRBD2 (5 bases). The CDR3 has 13 residues. CDR1 and CDR2 from the germline V gene are SGHRS and YFSETQ. CDR3 bases: TGCGCCAGCAGTCTGACGGAAACCGGGGAACTGTTTTTT. Encoded protein: CASSLTETGELFF.

The sample holds one count of this clone. The chain couples TRBV28 to TRBJ2-5; tentatively, D is TRBD1 (6 bases). V was trimmed by 7 bases and J by 5 bases, leaving 23 bases between them. CDR1 is MDHEN and CDR2 is SYDVKM in the germline V gene. The CDR3 sequence is 16 residues long. In DNA, the CDR3 is TGTGCCAGCACCCCAGGGGCCCTGTGGACGGAGGAGACCCAGTACTTC. Its translation is CASTPGALWTEETQYF. Variable domain in full (rest from reference TRBV28 and TRBJ2-5): DVKVTQSSRYLVKRTGEKVFLECVQDMDHENMFWYRQDPGLGLRLIYFSYDVKMKEKGDIPEGYSVSREKKERFSLILESASTNQTSMYLCASTPGALWTEETQYFGPGTRLLVL.

The V and J genes are TRBV9 and TRBJ2-3; D gene ambiguous. Germline V gives CDR1 SGDLS, CDR2 YYNGEE. The ends were cut back, 0 bases at V and 8 bases at J, with 10 bases in the middle. This CDR3 comprises 13 residues. For the CDR3, the DNA is TGTGCCAGCAGCGTAGCGAGGATAGGTACGCAGTATTTT. This gives the protein CASSVARIGTQYF. The whole variable domain, filled in from reference TRBV9 and TRBJ2-3, reads DSGVTQTPKHLITATGQRVTLRCSPRSGDLSVYWYQQSLDQGLQFLIQYYNGEERAKGNILERFSAQQFPDLHSELNLSSLELGDSALYFCASSVARIGTQYFGPGTRLTVL.

In its sample, this clone was seen a few times. This chain uses TRBV11-2 with TRBJ1-2, with 7 nucleotides matching TRBD1. With 4 bases clipped from V and 5 bases from J, the junction kept 4 bases outside the gene matches. The germline V gene has CDR1 SGHAT and CDR2 FQNNGV. This CDR3 is 13 amino acids long. CDR3 residues: CASSSGTVYGYTF. The CDR3 nucleotides read TGTGCCAGCAGCTCAGGGACAGTATATGGCTACACCTTC.

The J gene is TRBJ2-2, the V gene TRBV7-6; 10 bases are a match to TRBD2. The CDR3 consists of 16 residues. Germline V lookup: CDR1 SGHVS, CDR2 FNYEAQ. V was pared by 5 bases and J by 4 bases, with 7 bases of the junction left unmatched. The CDR3 loop reads CASSLRPSGGTGELFF. As DNA, the CDR3 is TGTGCCAGCAGCCTCCGGCCTAGCGGGGGCACCGGGGAGCTGTTTTTT. Full variable domain (outside the CDR3, taken from reference TRBV7-6 and TRBJ2-2): GAGVSQSPRYKVTKRGQDVALRCDPISGHVSLYWYRQALGQGPEFLTYFNYEAQQDKSGLPNDRFSAERPEGSISTLTIQRTEQRDSAMYRCASSLRPSGGTGELFFGEGSRLTVL.

The genes are TRBV2 and TRBJ1-2, with 8 bases fitting TRBD1. The germline CDR1 and CDR2 sequences are SNHLY and FYNNEI. The CDR3 sequence is 12 residues long. V was pared by 8 bases and J by 8 bases, with 7 bases of the junction left unmatched. CDR3 residues: CASSGGAGGYTF. The CDR3 DNA reads as TGTGCCAGCTCAGGGGGCGCGGGCGGCTACACCTTC.

In the case of this clone: A read error may produce the germline difference seen at one junction end. The chain employs TRBV7-9 and TRBJ2-5, with TRBD1 as a possible D gene (6 bases). Looked up from germline, CDR1 is SEHNR and CDR2 is FQNEAQ (reference sequence). CDR3 length equals 15 residues. The CDR3 spells CSSRSSWTDQETQYF. In DNA form, the CDR3 reads TGTTCCAGCAGGTCTAGCTGGACAGACCAAGAGACCCAGTACTTC.

This sequence joins TRBV6-6 and TRBJ2-3; TRBD1 might be the D (5 bases). Germline V gene sequence: CDR1 MNHNY, CDR2 SVGAGI (reference sequence). Trimming took off 8 bases at V and 4 bases at J, with 22 bases between the two ends. This CDR3 has 16 amino acids. The CDR3 DNA sequence: TGTGCCAGCGTCCGAAGCCCCAGGGAACTGGCAGATACGCAGTATTTT. This codes for CASVRSPRELADTQYF.

CDR3 sequence reads: CASSLTGGGYGYTF. The CDR3 DNA follows: TGTGCCAGCAGCTTGACAGGGGGCGGCTATGGCTACACCTTC. This rearrangement joins TRBV6-5 to TRBJ1-2; 10 nucleotides line up with TRBD1. Germline V gene data show CDR1 as MNHEY and CDR2 as SVGAGI. After removal of 6 bases from V and 4 bases from J, the junction contained 5 bases not matched to a gene. This CDR3 contains 14 residues.